Below, 27 T cell receptor beta chains from the same sample are listed, as sequenced in a study of cytomegalovirus exposure and HLA in healthy donors. Some clones are missing from TCRdb's copy, which holds only in-frame ones; the method was immunoSEQ multiplex PCR. Of 90,000 or so clones in the sample, about 85% are singletons; the top ten hold roughly 20%. Material: PBMCs. The receptors were sampled from a man aged 18 to 30 in good health and CMV-seropositive.

The sample holds a few counts of this clone. The chain combines TRBV10-3 with TRBJ1-2; D not certain. Germline lookup yields CDR1 ENHRY and CDR2 SYGVKD. The CDR3 consists of 12 residues. Trimming shortened V by 0 bases and J by 7 bases, and 6 bases separated the two germline ends. CDR3 nucleotides: TGTGCCATCAGTGAGTCGACGGGTGGCTACACCTTC. Translated, it gives CAISESTGGYTF.

The chain couples TRBV9 to TRBJ2-7, with a weak D call TRBD2 (6 bases). V lost 2 bases to trimming and J lost 3 bases, with 12 bases between them. Germline loops: CDR1 SGDLS, CDR2 YYNGEE. This CDR3 is built from 14 residues. For the CDR3, the DNA is TGTGCCAGCAGCGTTCTAGGGACTGGCTACGAGCAGTACTTC. Protein product: CASSVLGTGYEQYF. The variable domain in full, completed from reference TRBV9 and TRBJ2-7, reads DSGVTQTPKHLITATGQRVTLRCSPRSGDLSVYWYQQSLDQGLQFLIQYYNGEERAKGNILERFSAQQFPDLHSELNLSSLELGDSALYFCASSVLGTGYEQYFGPGTRLTVT.

This clone appeared a single time. The chain joins TRBV5-1 to TRBJ2-1; the match to TRBD2 covers 8 bases. This CDR3 comprises 15 residues. Trimming took 2 bases from V and 5 from J; bases not matched to a gene: 6. Germline assignment: CDR1 SGHRS and CDR2 YFSETQ. The CDR3 spells CASSLVTSVNNEQFF. The CDR3 DNA reads as TGCGCCAGCAGCTTAGTGACTAGCGTCAACAATGAGCAGTTCTTC.

The chain employs TRBV5-6 and TRBJ2-1, with D maybe TRBD1 (6 bases). The CDR3 is made up of 12 amino acids. V dropped 7 bases and J dropped 9 bases, with 14 bases sitting between them. Per germline, CDR1 SGHDT and CDR2 YYEEEE. In nucleotides, the CDR3 is TGTGCCAGCGCACCCCGAGGGGGTGAGCAGTTCTTC. This codes for CASAPRGGEQFF.

The V and J genes are TRBV6-5 and TRBJ2-7; 7 nucleotides agree with TRBD1. From germline, CDR1 is MNHEY and CDR2 SVGAGI. The CDR3 spans 15 residues. J lost 4 bases, V lost 6 bases, and 12 bases had no gene match. The CDR3 coding sequence is TGTGCCAGCAGATCTCCCAGGGGGAAGTTGTACGAGCAGTACTTC. This translates into CASRSPRGKLYEQYF.

This chain uses TRBV6-1 with TRBJ2-7; D may be TRBD2 (5 bases). V was clipped by 4 bases and J by 0 bases, with 13 bases between them. Per the germline V gene, CDR1 is MNHNS and CDR2 is SASEGT. This CDR3 has 15 residues. For the CDR3, the DNA is TGTGCCAGCAGTGGGTCGCCCGCGGGCTCCTACGAGCAGTACTTC. Protein sequence: CASSGSPAGSYEQYF.

The rearrangement links TRBV30 to TRBJ2-1, with 15 bases aligning to TRBD2. CDR3 length: 17 amino acids. V was clipped by 5 bases and J by 4 bases; unmatched bases: 9. CDR1 GTSNPN and CDR2 SVGIG come from the germline V gene (reference sequence). The DNA of the CDR3 is TGTGCCTGGTCCGGGACTAGCGGGAGGACTGGGTACAATGAGCAGTTCTTC. Translating it yields CAWSGTSGRTGYNEQFF.

The count of this clone is one. V is TRBV11-2 and J is TRBJ2-7, with TRBD2 matching over 8 bases. After removal of 5 bases from V and 4 bases from J, the junction contained 10 bases not matched to a gene. The CDR3 is 15 amino acids. In germline, CDR1 is SGHAT, CDR2 FQNNGV. This chain's CDR3 is CASSPSTSAGYEQYV. DNA of the CDR3: TGTGCCAGCAGCCCATCGACTAGCGCCGGGTACGAGCAGTACGTC.

This clone was seen more than once but under ten times. The chain couples TRBV5-6 to TRBJ2-7; D is possibly TRBD1 (6 bases). The V end was cut by 0 bases, the J end by 6 bases, with 13 bases between. Germline loops: CDR1 SGHDT, CDR2 YYEEEE. CDR3 size: 14 residues. CDR3 DNA: TGTGCCAGCAGCTTGGGATTTGGGGGCCCCGAGCAGTACGTC. Translating gives CASSLGFGGPEQYV.

This clone was detected a few times. The gene calls are TRBV6-1 and TRBJ2-1; 12 bases fit TRBD1. Germline loops: CDR1 MNHNS, CDR2 SASEGT. This CDR3 is 15 amino acids long. V was clipped by 2 bases and J by 8 bases; unmatched bases: 4. The chain's CDR3 is CASSESGTGGYEQFF. In DNA form, the CDR3 reads TGTGCCAGCAGTGAAAGTGGGACAGGGGGCTATGAGCAGTTCTTC.

The rearrangement links TRBV5-1 to TRBJ2-5; maybe TRBD2 (6 bases). Germline-derived CDR1 and CDR2 are SGHRS and YFSETQ. V was trimmed by 0 bases and J by 5 bases, leaving 11 bases between them. This CDR3 region has 14 residues. CDR3 sequence reads: CASSLGRELETQYF. CDR3 nucleotides: TGCGCCAGCAGCTTGGGTCGGGAGTTGGAGACCCAGTACTTC.

The chain recombines TRBV11-2 with TRBJ2-7, with TRBD1 matching 7 bases. The CDR3 has 15 residues. Germline lookup yields CDR1 SGHAT and CDR2 FQNNGV. Trimming at V came to 2 bases and at J to 3 bases, leaving 7 bases not matched to a gene. CDR3 sequence (DNA): TGTGCCAGCAGCTTACTCCGGGACAGCCTCTACGAGCAGTACGTC. Its protein is CASSLLRDSLYEQYV.

This chain links TRBV19 with TRBJ1-5; 12 nucleotides match TRBD1. Per germline, CDR1 LNHDA and CDR2 SQIVND (reference sequence). The length of the CDR3 is 17 residues. V gave up 9 bases and J gave up 0 bases; unmatched junction bases: 9. This chain's CDR3 is CARLMGQGACSNQPQHF. In DNA, the CDR3 is TGTGCCAGGCTCATGGGACAGGGGGCGTGTAGCAATCAGCCCCAGCATTTT.

V and J are TRBV5-4 and TRBJ2-5; 10 bases align to TRBD1. Trimming took 2 bases from V and 5 from J; bases not matched to a gene: 12. CDR1 is SGHNT, CDR2 YYREEE, per germline (reference sequence). This CDR3 has 17 amino acids. The CDR3 nucleotides read TGTGCCAGCAGCTTCGCTCTCGGACAGGGGGATGAGGAGACCCAGTACTTC. Translated: CASSFALGQGDEETQYF. Together with reference TRBV5-4 and TRBJ2-5, the CDR3 gives the full variable domain: ETGVTQSPTHLIKTRGQQVTLRCSSQSGHNTVSWYQQALGQGPQFIFQYYREEENGRGNFPPRFSGLQFPNYSSELNVNALELDDSALYLCASSFALGQGDEETQYFGPGTRLLVL.

The chain carries TRBV13 and TRBJ2-7; 8 bases fit TRBD1. The CDR3 spans 14 residues. Looked up from germline, CDR1 is PRHDT and CDR2 is FYEKMQ (reference sequence). The trim removed 7 bases at V and 5 bases at J, leaving 10 bases unmatched. This chain's CDR3 is CASTHRGSSDEQYF. The CDR3 nucleotides are TGTGCCAGCACCCACAGGGGGAGTTCTGACGAGCAGTACTTC.

This chain links TRBV7-9 with TRBJ2-5; 8 positions agree with TRBD1. The CDR3 is 13 amino acids. With V trimmed by 8 bases and J by 3 bases, 5 bases remained unmatched. Per the germline V gene, CDR1 is SEHNR and CDR2 is FQNEAQ (reference sequence). This chain's CDR3 is CASVQGVKETQYF. The CDR3 region has the DNA TGTGCCAGCGTACAGGGGGTAAAAGAGACCCAGTACTTC.

This sequence joins TRBV18 and TRBJ1-2; 8 bases fit TRBD1. Germline lookup yields CDR1 KGHSH and CDR2 LQKENI. J was trimmed by 4 bases and V by 2 bases; bases with no gene match: 6. This CDR3 comprises 15 residues. CDR3 coding DNA: TGTGCCAGCTCACCAGGGACAGGACTCACCTATGGCTACACCTTC. Its translation is CASSPGTGLTYGYTF.

This chain uses TRBV28 with TRBJ1-1, with D maybe TRBD1 (5 bases). This CDR3 spans 15 amino acids. Between the trimmed V and J ends, which lost 7 bases and 2 bases, there was a span of 17 bases. CDR1 MDHEN and CDR2 SYDVKM come from the germline V gene. CDR3 sequence reads: CASTVEGRGNTEAFF. CDR3 nucleotide sequence: TGTGCCAGCACCGTGGAGGGGCGTGGAAACACTGAAGCTTTCTTT. Full variable domain (missing parts from reference TRBV28 and TRBJ1-1): DVKVTQSSRYLVKRTGEKVFLECVQDMDHENMFWYRQDPGLGLRLIYFSYDVKMKEKGDIPEGYSVSREKKERFSLILESASTNQTSMYLCASTVEGRGNTEAFFGQGTRLTVV.

This clone was seen just once. The genes are TRBV7-9 and TRBJ2-7, with 8 bases identical to TRBD2. Germline loops: CDR1 SEHNR, CDR2 FQNEAQ (reference sequence). This CDR3 region has 14 residues. V lost 3 bases and J lost 1; bases outside the gene matches: 2. Here the CDR3 reads CASSLAGGSYEQYF. In DNA, the CDR3 is TGTGCCAGCAGCTTGGCGGGAGGTTCCTACGAGCAGTACTTC.

This CDR3 is CASSASGTSGGQDTQYF. In nucleotides, the CDR3 is TGCGCCAGCAGCGCGTCGGGGACTAGCGGGGGGCAAGATACGCAGTATTTT. The rearrangement uses TRBV5-1 and TRBJ2-3, with TRBD2 matching over 15 bases. The CDR3 is 17 amino acids. CDR1 is SGHRS, CDR2 YFSETQ, per germline. The ends lost 4 bases at V and 5 bases at J; junction bases unmatched: 8.

CDR3 in amino acids: CASSSRTGPRETQYF. CDR3 sequence (DNA): TGTGCCAGCAGCAGTCGGACAGGCCCTCGAGAGACCCAGTACTTC. J is TRBJ2-5 and V is TRBV5-4, with 7 bases lining up with TRBD1. CDR1 and CDR2 (germline): SGHNT, YYREEE (reference sequence). The length of the CDR3 is 15 residues. The ends lost 4 bases at V and 4 bases at J; junction bases unmatched: 10.

This clone was seen more than once but under ten times. The chain joins TRBV19 to TRBJ2-7, with D perhaps matching TRBD2 (6 bases). The CDR3 runs 12 residues. Germline V gene sequence: CDR1 LNHDA, CDR2 SQIVND (reference sequence). Trimming took off 5 bases at V and 3 bases at J, with 8 bases between the two ends. As DNA, the CDR3 is TGTGCCAGTAGTGTGACTAGCTACGAGCAGTACGTC. It yields the protein CASSVTSYEQYV.

The chain combines TRBV19 with TRBJ1-1; 7 nucleotides agree with TRBD1. CDR3 length: 15 amino acids. Per the germline V gene, CDR1 is LNHDA and CDR2 is SQIVND (reference sequence). The ends lost 5 bases at V and 7 bases at J; junction bases unmatched: 13. CDR3 residues: CASSSRRDRVGEAFF. The CDR3 bases are TGTGCCAGTAGTTCCCGCCGCGACAGGGTGGGTGAAGCTTTCTTT.

The chain combines TRBV11-2 with TRBJ2-5; no firm D call. The CDR3 extends over 17 amino acids. The ends were cut back, 3 bases at V and 4 bases at J, with 21 bases in the middle. CDR1 and CDR2 from the germline V gene are SGHAT and FQNNGV. CDR3: CASSLVGGSRLGETQYF. DNA of the CDR3: TGTGCCAGCAGCTTGGTCGGCGGCTCCCGGCTTGGAGAGACCCAGTACTTC.

The rearrangement links TRBV9 to TRBJ1-3; tentative D call: TRBD1 (5 bases). The CDR3 has 15 amino acids. Trimming removed 3 bases from V and 0 bases from J, with 10 bases in between. Germline loops: CDR1 SGDLS, CDR2 YYNGEE. The CDR3 reads CASSGGGASGNTIYF. As DNA, the CDR3 is TGTGCCAGCAGCGGCGGAGGGGCCTCTGGAAACACCATATATTTT. Using reference TRBV9 and TRBJ1-3 for the parts outside the CDR3, the full variable domain is DSGVTQTPKHLITATGQRVTLRCSPRSGDLSVYWYQQSLDQGLQFLIQYYNGEERAKGNILERFSAQQFPDLHSELNLSSLELGDSALYFCASSGGGASGNTIYFGEGSWLTVV.

The chain links TRBV28 to TRBJ2-5, with D unresolved. This CDR3 spans 12 amino acids. Trimming removed 8 bases from V and 5 bases from J, with 12 bases in between. CDR1 and CDR2 from the germline V gene are MDHEN and SYDVKM. CDR3 DNA: TGTGCCAGCCTCTCCCCTCGGGAGACCCAGTACTTC. Its translation is CASLSPRETQYF.

This chain uses TRBV29-1 with TRBJ2-3, with 9 positions matching TRBD2. V was clipped by 3 bases and J by 5 bases; unmatched bases: 3. Germline V lookup: CDR1 SQVTM, CDR2 ANQGSEA. CDR3 size: 13 residues. CDR3 nucleotide sequence: TGCAGCGTTGACCTAGCGGGAAAAGATACGCAGTATTTT. As protein: CSVDLAGKDTQYF.